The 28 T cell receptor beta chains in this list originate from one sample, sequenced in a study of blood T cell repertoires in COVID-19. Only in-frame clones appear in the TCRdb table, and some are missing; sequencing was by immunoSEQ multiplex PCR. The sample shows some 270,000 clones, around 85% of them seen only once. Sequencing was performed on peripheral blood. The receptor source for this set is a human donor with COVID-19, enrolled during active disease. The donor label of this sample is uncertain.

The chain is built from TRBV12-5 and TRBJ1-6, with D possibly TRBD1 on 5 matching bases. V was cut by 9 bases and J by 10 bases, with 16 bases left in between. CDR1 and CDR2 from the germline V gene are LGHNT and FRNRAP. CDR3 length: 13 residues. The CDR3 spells CASLAQAGSPLHF. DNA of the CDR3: TGTGCTAGCCTCGCACAGGCCGGCTCACCCCTCCACTTT. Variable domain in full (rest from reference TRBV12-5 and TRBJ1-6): DARVTQTPRHKVTEMGQEVTMRCQPILGHNTVFWYRQTMMQGLELLAYFRNRAPLDDSGMPKDRFSAEMPDATLATLKIQPSEPRDSAVYFCASLAQAGSPLHFGNGTRLTVT.

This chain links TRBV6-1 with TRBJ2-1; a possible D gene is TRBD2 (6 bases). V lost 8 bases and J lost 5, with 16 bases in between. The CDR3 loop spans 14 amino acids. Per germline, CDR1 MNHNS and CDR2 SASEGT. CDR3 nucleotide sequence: TGTGCCAGCCTGGAGGGCCTAAGGAACAATGAGCAGTTCTTC. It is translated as CASLEGLRNNEQFF.

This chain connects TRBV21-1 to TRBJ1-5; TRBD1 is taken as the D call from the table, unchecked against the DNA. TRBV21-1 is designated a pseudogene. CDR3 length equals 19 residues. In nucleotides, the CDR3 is TGTGCCAGCAGCAAAGCGCTGGATACAGGCCCACATTCATGTCAGCCCCAGCATTTT. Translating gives CASSKALDTGPHSCQPQHF.

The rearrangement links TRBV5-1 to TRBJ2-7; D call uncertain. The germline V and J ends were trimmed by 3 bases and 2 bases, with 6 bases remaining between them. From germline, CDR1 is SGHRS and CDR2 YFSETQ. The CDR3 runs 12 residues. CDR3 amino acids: CASSSYTYEQYF. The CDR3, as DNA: TGCGCCAGCAGCTCTTACACCTACGAGCAGTACTTC. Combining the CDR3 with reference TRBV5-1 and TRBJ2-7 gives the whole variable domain KAGVTQTPRYLIKTRGQQVTLSCSPISGHRSVSWYQQTPGQGLQFLFEYFSETQRNKGNFPGRFSGRQFSNSRSEMNVSTLELGDSALYLCASSSYTYEQYFGPGTRLTVT.

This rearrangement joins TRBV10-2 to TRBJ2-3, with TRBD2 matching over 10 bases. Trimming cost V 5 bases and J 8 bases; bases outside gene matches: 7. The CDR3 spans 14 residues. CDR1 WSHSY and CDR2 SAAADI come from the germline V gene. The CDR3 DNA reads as TGCGCCAGCAGTACACTAGCGGGAATGGTTACGCAGTATTTT. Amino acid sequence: CASSTLAGMVTQYF.

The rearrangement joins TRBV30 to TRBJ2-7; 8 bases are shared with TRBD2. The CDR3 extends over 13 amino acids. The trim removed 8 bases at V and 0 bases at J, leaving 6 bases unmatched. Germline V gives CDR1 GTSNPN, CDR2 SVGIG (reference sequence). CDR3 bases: TGTGCCCGGGCGGGGGGAAGCTCCTACGAGCAGTACTTC. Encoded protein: CARAGGSSYEQYF.

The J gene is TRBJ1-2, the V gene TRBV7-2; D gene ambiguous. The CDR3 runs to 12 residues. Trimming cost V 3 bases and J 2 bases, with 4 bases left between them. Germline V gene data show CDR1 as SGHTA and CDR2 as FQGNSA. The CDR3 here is CASSFQNYGYTF. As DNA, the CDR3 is TGTGCCAGCAGCTTCCAAAACTATGGCTACACCTTC.

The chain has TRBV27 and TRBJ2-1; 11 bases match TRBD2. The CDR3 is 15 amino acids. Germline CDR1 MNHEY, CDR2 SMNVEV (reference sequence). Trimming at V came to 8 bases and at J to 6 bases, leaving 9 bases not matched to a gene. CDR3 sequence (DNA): TGTGCCAGCTCGACCGGGACTAGCGGATCCAATGAGCAGTTCTTC. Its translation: CASSTGTSGSNEQFF.

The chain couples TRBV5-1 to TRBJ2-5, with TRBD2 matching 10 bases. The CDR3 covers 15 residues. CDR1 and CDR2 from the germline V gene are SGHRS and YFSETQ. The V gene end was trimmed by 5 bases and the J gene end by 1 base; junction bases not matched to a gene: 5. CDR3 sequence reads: CASRPTSGPQETQYF. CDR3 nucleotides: TGCGCCAGCAGACCGACTAGCGGGCCCCAAGAGACCCAGTACTTC.

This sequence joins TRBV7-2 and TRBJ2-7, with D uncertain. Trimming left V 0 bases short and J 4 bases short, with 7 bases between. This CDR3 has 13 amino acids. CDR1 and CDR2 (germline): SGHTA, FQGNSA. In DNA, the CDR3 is TGTGCCAGCAGCTTAGCAACTAAATACGAGCAGTACTTC. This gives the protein CASSLATKYEQYF.

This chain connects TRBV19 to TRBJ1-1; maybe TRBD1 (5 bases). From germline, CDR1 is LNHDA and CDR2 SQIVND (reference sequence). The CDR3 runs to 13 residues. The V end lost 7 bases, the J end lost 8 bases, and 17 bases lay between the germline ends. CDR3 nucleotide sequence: TGTGCCAGTACCGACAGAAACCGATTAGAAGCTTTCTTT. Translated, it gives CASTDRNRLEAFF. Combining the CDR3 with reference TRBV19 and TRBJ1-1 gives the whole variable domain DGGITQSPKYLFRKEGQNVTLSCEQNLNHDAMYWYRQDPGQGLRLIYYSQIVNDFQKGDIAEGYSVSREKKESFPLTVTSAQKNPTAFYLCASTDRNRLEAFFGQGTRLTVV.

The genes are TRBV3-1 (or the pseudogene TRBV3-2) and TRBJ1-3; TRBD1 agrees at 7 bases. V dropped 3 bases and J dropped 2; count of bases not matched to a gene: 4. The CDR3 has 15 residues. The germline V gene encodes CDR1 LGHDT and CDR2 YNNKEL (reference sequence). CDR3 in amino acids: CASSQGTVPGNTIYF. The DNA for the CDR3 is TGTGCCAGCAGCCAGGGGACAGTTCCTGGAAACACCATATATTTT.

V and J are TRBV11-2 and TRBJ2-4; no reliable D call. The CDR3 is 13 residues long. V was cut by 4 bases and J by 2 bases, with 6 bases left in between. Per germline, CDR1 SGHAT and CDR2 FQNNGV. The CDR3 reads CASSYGSKNIQYF. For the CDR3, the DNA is TGTGCCAGCAGCTACGGGTCCAAAAACATTCAGTACTTC.

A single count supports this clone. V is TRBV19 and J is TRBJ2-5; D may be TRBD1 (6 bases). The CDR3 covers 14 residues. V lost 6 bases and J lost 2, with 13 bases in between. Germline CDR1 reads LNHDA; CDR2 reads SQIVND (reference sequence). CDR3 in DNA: TGTGCCAGTAGCTTAATGACAGGTCAAGAGACCCAGTACTTC. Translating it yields CASSLMTGQETQYF. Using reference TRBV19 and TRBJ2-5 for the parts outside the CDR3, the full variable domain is DGGITQSPKYLFRKEGQNVTLSCEQNLNHDAMYWYRQDPGQGLRLIYYSQIVNDFQKGDIAEGYSVSREKKESFPLTVTSAQKNPTAFYLCASSLMTGQETQYFGPGTRLLVL.

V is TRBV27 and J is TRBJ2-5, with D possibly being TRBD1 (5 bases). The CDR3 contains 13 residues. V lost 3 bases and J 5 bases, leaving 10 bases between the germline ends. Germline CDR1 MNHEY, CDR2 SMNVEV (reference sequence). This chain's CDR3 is CASSFGARETQYF. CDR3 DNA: TGTGCCAGCAGTTTTGGGGCTCGGGAGACCCAGTACTTC.

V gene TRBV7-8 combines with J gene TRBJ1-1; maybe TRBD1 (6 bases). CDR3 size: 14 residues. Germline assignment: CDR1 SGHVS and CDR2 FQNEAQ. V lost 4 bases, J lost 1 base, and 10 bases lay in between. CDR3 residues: CASSSTGANTEAFF. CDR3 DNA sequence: TGTGCCAGCAGCTCGACAGGAGCGAACACTGAAGCTTTCTTT.

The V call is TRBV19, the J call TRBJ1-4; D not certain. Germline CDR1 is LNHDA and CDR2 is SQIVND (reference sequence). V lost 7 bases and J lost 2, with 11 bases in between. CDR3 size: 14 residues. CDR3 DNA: TGTGCCAGTACGTGGCAGGTGACTAATGAAAAACTGTTTTTT. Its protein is CASTWQVTNEKLFF.

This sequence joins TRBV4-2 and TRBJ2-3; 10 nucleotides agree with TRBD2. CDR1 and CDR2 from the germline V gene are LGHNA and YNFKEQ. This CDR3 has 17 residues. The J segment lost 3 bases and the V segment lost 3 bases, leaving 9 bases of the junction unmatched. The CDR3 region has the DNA TGTGCCAGCAGCCATCCCAAGGAAGCGGGAGGGACAGATACGCAGTATTTT. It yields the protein CASSHPKEAGGTDTQYF.

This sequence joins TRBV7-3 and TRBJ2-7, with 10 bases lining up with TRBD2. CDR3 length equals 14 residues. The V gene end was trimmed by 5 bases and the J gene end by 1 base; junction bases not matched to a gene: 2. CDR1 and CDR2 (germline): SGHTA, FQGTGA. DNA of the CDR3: TGTGCCAGCAGCCGTAGCGGGAGGTCCTACGAGCAGTACTTC. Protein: CASSRSGRSYEQYF.

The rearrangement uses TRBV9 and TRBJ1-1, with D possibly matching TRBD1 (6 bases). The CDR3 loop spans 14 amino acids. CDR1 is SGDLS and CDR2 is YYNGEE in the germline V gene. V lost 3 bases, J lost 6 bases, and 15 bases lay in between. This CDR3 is CASSEQGESSEAFF. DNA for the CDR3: TGTGCCAGCAGCGAACAGGGCGAGAGTTCTGAAGCTTTCTTT.

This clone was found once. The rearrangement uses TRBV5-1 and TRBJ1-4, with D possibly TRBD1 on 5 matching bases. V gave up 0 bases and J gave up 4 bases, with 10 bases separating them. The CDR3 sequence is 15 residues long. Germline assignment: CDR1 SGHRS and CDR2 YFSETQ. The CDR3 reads CASSLDGHNNEKLFF. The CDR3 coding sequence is TGCGCCAGCAGCTTGGACGGACACAATAATGAAAAACTGTTTTTT.

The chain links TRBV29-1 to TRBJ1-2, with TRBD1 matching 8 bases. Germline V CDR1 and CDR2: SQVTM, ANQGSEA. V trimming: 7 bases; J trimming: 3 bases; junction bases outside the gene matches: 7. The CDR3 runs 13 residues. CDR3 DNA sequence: TGCAGCGCGCGGACAGGGATAGACTATGGCTACACCTTC. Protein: CSARTGIDYGYTF.

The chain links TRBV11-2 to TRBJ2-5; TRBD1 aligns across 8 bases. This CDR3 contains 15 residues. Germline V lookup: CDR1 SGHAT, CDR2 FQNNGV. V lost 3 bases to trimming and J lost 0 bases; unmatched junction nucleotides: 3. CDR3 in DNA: TGTGCCAGCAGCTTCGGGGGACAGGACCAAGAGACCCAGTACTTC. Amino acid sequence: CASSFGGQDQETQYF. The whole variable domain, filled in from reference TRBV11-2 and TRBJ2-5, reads EAGVAQSPRYKIIEKRQSVAFWCNPISGHATLYWYQQILGQGPKLLIQFQNNGVVDDSQLPKDRFSAERLKGVDSTLKIQPAKLEDSAVYLCASSFGGQDQETQYFGPGTRLLVL.

CDR3 sequence reads: CASSFRREWGTDTQYF. Here the CDR3 DNA reads TGTGCCAGCAGCTTTAGGCGGGAGTGGGGCACAGATACGCAGTATTTT. The rearrangement uses TRBV5-6 and TRBJ2-3, with 7 bases fitting TRBD2. This CDR3 is built from 16 residues. After removal of 2 bases from V and 1 base from J, the junction contained 7 bases not matched to a gene. Germline V gene sequence: CDR1 SGHDT, CDR2 YYEEEE. Variable domain in full (rest from reference TRBV5-6 and TRBJ2-3): DAGVTQSPTHLIKTRGQQVTLRCSPKSGHDTVSWYQQALGQGPQFIFQYYEEEERQRGNFPDRFSGHQFPNYSSELNVNALLLGDSALYLCASSFRREWGTDTQYFGPGTRLTVL.

The CDR3 is CATSDPRPGQETQYF. DNA for the CDR3: TGTGCCACCAGTGATCCCCGCCCAGGGCAAGAGACCCAGTACTTC. This rearrangement joins TRBV24-1 to TRBJ2-5; TRBD1 might be the D (5 bases). This CDR3 contains 15 residues. V was clipped by 3 bases and J by 2 bases, with 12 bases between them. CDR1 is KGHDR and CDR2 is SFDVKD in the germline V gene.

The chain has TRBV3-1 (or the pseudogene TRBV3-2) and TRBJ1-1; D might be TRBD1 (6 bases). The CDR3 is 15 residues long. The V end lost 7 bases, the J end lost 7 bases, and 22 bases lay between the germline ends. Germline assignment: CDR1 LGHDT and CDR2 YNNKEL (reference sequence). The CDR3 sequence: CASNERMGRGNEAFF. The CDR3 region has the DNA TGTGCCAGCAACGAAAGGATGGGGAGGGGGAATGAAGCTTTCTTT.

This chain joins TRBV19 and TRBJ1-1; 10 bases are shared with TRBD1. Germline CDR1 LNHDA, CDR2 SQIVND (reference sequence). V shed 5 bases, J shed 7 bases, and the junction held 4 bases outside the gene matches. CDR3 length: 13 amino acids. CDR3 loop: CASSPGQGLEAFF. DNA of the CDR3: TGTGCCAGTAGTCCGGGACAGGGGCTTGAAGCTTTCTTT.

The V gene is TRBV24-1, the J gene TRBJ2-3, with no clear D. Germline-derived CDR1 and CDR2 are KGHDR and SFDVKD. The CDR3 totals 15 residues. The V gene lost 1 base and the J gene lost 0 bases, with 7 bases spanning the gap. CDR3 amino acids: CATSDLSFSTDTQYF. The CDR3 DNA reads TGTGCCACCAGTGATTTATCCTTTAGCACAGATACGCAGTATTTT.